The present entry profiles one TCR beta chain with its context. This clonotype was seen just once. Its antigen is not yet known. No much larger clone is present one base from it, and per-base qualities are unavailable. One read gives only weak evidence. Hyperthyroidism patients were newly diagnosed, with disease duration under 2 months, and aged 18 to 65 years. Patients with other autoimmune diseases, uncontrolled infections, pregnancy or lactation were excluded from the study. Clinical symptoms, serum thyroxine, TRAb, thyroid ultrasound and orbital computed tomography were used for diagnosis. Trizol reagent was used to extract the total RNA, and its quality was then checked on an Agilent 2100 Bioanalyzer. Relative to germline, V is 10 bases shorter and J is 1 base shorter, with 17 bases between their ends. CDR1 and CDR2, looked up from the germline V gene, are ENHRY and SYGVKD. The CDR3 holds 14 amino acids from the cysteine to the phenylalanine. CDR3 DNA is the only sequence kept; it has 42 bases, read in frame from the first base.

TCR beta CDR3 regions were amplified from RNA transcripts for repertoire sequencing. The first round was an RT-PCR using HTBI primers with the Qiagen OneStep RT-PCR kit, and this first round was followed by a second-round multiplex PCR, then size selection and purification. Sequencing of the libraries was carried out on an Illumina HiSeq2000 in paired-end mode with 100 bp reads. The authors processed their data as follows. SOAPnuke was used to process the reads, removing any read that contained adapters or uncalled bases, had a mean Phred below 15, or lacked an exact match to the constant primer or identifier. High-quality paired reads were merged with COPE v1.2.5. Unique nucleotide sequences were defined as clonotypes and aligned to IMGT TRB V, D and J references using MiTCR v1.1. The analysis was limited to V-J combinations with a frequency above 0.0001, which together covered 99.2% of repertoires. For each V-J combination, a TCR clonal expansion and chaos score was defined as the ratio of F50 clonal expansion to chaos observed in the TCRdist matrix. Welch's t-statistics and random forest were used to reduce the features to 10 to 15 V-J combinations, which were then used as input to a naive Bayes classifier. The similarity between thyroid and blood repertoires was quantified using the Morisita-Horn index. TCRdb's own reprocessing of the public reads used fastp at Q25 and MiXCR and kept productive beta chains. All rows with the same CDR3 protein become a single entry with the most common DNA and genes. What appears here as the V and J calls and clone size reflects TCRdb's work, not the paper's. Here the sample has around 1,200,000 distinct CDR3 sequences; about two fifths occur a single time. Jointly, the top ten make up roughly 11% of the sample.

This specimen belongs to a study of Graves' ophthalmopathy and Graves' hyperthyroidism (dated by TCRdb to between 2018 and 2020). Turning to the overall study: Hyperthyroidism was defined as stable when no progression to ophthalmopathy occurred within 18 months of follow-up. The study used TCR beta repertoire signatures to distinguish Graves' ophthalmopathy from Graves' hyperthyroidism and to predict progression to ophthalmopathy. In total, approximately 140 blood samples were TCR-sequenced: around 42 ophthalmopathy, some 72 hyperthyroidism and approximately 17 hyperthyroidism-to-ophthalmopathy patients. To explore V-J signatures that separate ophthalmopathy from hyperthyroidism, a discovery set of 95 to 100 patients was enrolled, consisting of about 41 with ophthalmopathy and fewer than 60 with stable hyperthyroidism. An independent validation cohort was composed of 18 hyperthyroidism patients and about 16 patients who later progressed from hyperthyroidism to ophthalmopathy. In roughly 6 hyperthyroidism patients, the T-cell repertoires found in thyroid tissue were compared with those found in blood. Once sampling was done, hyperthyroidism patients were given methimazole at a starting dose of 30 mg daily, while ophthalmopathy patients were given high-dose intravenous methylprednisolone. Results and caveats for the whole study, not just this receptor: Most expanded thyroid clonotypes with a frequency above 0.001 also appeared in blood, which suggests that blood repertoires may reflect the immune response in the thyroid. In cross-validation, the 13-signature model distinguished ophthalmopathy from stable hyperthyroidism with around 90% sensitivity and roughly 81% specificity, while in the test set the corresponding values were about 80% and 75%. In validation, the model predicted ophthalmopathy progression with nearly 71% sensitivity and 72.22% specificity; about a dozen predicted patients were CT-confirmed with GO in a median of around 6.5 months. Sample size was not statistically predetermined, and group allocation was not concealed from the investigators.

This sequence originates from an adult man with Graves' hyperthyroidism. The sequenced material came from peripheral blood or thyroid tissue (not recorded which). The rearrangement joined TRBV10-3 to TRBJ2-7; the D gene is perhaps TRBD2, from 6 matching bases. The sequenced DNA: TGTGCCAGTGCGCCGGGAGTTGCGTCCTACGAGCAGTACTTC. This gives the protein CASAPGVASYEQYF.